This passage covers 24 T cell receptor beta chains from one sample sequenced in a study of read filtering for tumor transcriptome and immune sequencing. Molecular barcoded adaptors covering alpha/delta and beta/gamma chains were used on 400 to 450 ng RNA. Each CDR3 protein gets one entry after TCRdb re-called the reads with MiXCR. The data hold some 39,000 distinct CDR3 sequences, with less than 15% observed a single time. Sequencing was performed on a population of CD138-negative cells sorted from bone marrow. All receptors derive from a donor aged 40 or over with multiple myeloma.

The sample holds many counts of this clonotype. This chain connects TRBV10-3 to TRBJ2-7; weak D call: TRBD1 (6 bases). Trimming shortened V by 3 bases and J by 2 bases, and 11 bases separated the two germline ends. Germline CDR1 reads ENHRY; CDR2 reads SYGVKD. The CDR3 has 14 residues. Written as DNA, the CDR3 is TGTGCCATCAGTGATACAGGGTCGGCCTACGAGCAGTACTTC. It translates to CAISDTGSAYEQYF.

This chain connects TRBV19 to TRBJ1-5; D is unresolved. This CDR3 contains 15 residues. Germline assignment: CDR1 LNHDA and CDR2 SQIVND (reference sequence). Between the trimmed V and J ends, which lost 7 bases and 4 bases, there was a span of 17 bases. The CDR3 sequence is CASKSVGRMNQPQHF. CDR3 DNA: TGTGCCAGTAAGTCAGTGGGAAGGATGAATCAGCCCCAGCATTTT.

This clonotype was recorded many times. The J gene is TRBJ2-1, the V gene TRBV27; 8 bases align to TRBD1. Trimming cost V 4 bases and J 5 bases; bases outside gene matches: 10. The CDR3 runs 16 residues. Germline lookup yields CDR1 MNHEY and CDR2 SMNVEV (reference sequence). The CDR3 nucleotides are TGTGCCAGCAGTTCCCCAGGACAGGGTATCCACAATGAGCAGTTCTTC. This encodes CASSSPGQGIHNEQFF.

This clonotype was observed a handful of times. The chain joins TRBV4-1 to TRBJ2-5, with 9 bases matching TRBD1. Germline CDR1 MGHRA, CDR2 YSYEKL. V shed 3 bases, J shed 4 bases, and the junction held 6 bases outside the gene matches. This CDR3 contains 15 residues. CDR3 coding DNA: TGCGCCAGCAGCCAGGGGACAGGGTCTCGAGAGACCCAGTACTTC. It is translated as CASSQGTGSRETQYF.

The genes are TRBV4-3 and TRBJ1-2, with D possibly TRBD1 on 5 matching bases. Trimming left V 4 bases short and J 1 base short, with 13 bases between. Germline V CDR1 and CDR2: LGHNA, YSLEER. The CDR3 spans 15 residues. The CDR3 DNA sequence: TGCGCCAGCAGCCCAGCCCTGGGGCTTAACTATGGCTACACCTTC. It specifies CASSPALGLNYGYTF.

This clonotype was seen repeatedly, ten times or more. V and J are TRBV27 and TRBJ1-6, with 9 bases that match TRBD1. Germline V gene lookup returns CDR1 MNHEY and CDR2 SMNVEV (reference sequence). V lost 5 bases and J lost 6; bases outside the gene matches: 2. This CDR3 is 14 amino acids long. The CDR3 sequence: CASSVTGGNSPLHF. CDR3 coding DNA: TGTGCCAGCAGTGTGACAGGGGGTAATTCACCCCTCCACTTT.

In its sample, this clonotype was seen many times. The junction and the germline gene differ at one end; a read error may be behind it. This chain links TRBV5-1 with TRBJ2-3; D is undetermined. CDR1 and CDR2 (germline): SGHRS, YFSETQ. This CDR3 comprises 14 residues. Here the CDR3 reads CASRLASPADTQYF. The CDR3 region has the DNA TGCGCCAGCAGATTGGCCAGCCCCGCGGATACGCAGTATTTT. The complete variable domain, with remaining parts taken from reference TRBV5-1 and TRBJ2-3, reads KAGVTQTPRYLIKTRGQQVTLSCSPISGHRSVSWYQQTPGQGLQFLFEYFSETQRNKGNFPGRFSGRQFSNSRSEMNVSTLELGDSALYLCASRLASPADTQYFGPGTRLTVL.

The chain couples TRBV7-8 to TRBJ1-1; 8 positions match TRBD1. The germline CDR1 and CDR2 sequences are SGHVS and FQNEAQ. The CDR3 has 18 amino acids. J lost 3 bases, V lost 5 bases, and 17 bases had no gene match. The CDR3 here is CASSRDRGLNDAHTEAFF. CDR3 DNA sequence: TGTGCCAGCAGCCGAGACAGGGGATTAAACGATGCTCACACTGAAGCTTTCTTT.

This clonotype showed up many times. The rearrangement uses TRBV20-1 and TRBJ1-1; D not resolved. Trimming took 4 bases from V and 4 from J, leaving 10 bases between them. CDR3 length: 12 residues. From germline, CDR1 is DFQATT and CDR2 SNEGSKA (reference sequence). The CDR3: CSATSGGTEAFF. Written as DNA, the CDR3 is TGCAGTGCTACCTCAGGTGGCACTGAAGCTTTCTTT.

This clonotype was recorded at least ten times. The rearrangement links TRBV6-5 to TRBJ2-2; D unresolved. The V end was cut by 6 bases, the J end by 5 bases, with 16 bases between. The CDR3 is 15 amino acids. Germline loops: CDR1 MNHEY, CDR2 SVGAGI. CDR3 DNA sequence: TGTGCCAGCAGCCGATCTATTTTACGGACCGGGGAGCTGTTTTTT. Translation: CASSRSILRTGELFF.

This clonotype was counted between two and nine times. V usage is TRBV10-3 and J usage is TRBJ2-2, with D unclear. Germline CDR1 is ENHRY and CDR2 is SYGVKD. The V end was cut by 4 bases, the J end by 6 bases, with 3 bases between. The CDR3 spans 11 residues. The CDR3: CAISASGELFF. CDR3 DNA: TGTGCCATCAGTGCCTCCGGGGAGCTGTTTTTT.

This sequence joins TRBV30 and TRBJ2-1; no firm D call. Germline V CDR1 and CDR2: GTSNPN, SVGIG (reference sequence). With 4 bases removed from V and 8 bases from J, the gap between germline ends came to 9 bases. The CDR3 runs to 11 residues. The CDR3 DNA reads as TGTGCCTGGAAGGGTGGCTATGAGCAGTTCTTC. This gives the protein CAWKGGYEQFF.

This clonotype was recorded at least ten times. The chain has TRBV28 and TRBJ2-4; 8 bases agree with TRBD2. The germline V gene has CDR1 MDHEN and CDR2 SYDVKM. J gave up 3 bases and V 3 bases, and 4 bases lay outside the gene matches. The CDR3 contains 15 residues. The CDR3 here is CASSFGLAGKNIQYF. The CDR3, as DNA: TGTGCCAGCAGTTTCGGGCTAGCGGGCAAAAACATTCAGTACTTC.

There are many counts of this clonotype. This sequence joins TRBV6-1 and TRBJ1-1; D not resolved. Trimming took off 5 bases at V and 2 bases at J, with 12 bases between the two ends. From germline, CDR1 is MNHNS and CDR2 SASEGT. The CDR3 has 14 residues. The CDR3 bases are TGTGCCAGCAGTAAGGTCAGAGCCAACACTGAAGCTTTCTTT. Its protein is CASSKVRANTEAFF.

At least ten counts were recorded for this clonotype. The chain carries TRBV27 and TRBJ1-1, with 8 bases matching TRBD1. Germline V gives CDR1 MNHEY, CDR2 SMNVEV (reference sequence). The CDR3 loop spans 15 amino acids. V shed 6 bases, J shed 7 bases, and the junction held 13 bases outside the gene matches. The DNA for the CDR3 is TGTGCCAGCAGGACTTTGGACAGGGTCGGACTTGAAGCTTTCTTT. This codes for CASRTLDRVGLEAFF.

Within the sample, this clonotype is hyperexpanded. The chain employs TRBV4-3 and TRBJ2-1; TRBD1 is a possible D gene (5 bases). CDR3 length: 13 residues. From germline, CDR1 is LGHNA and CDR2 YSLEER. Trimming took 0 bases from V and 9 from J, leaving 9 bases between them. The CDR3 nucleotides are TGCGCCAGCAGCCAAGATGGGGCTTTTGAGCAGTTCTTC. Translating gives CASSQDGAFEQFF.

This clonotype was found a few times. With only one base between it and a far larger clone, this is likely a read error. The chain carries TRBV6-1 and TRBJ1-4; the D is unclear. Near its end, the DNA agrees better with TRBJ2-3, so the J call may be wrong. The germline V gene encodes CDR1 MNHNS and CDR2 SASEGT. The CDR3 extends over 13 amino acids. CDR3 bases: TGTGCCAGCAGTGAAGACGCTGGGGATGCGCAGTATTTT. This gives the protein CASSEDAGDAQYF.

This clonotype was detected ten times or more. The CDR3 DNA follows: TGTGCCAGCAGTGAATTTCGCAGGTCCTATTCACCCCTCCACTTT. It codes for CASSEFRRSYSPLHF. V usage is TRBV6-1 and J usage is TRBJ1-6; D is undetermined. The germline V and J ends were trimmed by 2 bases and 8 bases, with 13 bases remaining between them. The CDR3 totals 15 residues. In germline, CDR1 is MNHNS, CDR2 SASEGT.

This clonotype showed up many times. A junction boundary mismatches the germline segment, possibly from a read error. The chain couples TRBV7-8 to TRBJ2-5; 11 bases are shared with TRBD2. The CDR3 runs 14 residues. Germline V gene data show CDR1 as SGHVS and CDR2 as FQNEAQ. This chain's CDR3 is CASSVTSGGSYGDF. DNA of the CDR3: TGTGCCAGCAGCGTTACTAGCGGGGGCTCCTATGGGGACTTC.

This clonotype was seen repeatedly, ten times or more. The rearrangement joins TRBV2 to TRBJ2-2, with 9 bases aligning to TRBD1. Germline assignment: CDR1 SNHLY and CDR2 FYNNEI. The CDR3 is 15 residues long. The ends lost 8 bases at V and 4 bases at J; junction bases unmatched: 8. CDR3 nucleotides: TGTGCCAGCCGTGTAGGACAGGGGCCCACCGGGGAGCTGTTTTTT. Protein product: CASRVGQGPTGELFF.

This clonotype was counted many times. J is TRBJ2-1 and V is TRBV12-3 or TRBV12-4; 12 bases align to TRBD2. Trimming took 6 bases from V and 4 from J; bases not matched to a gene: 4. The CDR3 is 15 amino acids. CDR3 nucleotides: TGTGCCAGCAGCCCCCTAGCGGGGGGGTACAATGAGCAGTTCTTC. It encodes CASSPLAGGYNEQFF.

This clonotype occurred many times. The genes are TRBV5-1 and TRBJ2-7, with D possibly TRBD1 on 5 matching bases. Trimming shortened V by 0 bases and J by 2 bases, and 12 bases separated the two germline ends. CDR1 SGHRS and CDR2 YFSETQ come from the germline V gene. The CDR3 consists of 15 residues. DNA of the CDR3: TGCGCCAGCAGCTTGGGACCCCAGGGTACCTACGAGCAGTACTTC. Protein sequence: CASSLGPQGTYEQYF. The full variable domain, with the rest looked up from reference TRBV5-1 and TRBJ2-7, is KAGVTQTPRYLIKTRGQQVTLSCSPISGHRSVSWYQQTPGQGLQFLFEYFSETQRNKGNFPGRFSGRQFSNSRSEMNVSTLELGDSALYLCASSLGPQGTYEQYFGPGTRLTVT.

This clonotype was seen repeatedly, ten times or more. The CDR3 DNA follows: TGTGCCAGCAGCTCCCGGGACAGGCGAGTCTCCTACAATGAGCAGTTCTTC. Translated, it gives CASSSRDRRVSYNEQFF. The chain employs TRBV7-9 and TRBJ2-1, with 8 nucleotides matching TRBD1. V trimming: 4 bases; J trimming: 0 bases; junction bases outside the gene matches: 8. Germline assignment: CDR1 SEHNR and CDR2 FQNEAQ (reference sequence). The CDR3 has 17 amino acids.

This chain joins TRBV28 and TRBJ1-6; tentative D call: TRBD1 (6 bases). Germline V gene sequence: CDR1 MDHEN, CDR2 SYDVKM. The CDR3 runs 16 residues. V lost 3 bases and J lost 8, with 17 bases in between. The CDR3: CASSLPGGNRDSPLHF. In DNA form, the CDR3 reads TGTGCCAGCAGTTTGCCCGGGGGCAATAGGGATTCACCCCTCCACTTT.